The subject of this entry is one T cell receptor (beta chain). Its antigen is currently unknown. This sample is part of a study of monozygotic twins with inflammatory bowel disease. The CDR3 is made up of 14 amino acids. Germline CDR1 and CDR2: LGHDT and YNNKEL (reference sequence). Study findings and constraints: Varying immunosuppressive regimens may have increased patient repertoire variability. Individual T cell subtypes were not distinguishable.

TCR libraries were prepared from 3,500 to 4,000 ng total RNA each. The UMIs carried a 6-nucleotide sample barcode, and they were added by template switching. TCRdb processed the 5' RACE reads again and assigns one entry to each CDR3 protein, with no DNA. In all, the sample yields over 35,000 distinct CDR3 sequences. Sequencing was performed on blood. The rearrangement joins TRBV3-1 to TRBJ2-1; there is no DNA to check the TCRdb D call of TRBD2. This TCR came from a human donor with ulcerative colitis or Crohn's disease, or a healthy co-twin of an affected twin (not recorded which). This CDR3 reads CASKTSGLYNEQFF.